These 8 T cell receptor beta chains originate from one sample sequenced in a study of post-analysis software for immune sequencing data. General study results and limits: The five TRBV segments detected at higher frequency in patients than in controls included TRBV5-6, TRBV5-1 and TRBV20-1.

Tagging with unique molecular identifiers was a feature of the TCR beta cDNA libraries. One entry per CDR3 protein results from TCRdb running MiXCR on the PCR reads. This table has 650,000 to 850,000 distinct CDR3 sequences, approximately 57% appearing once. These TCRs are of unknown antigen specificity. Source material: blood. The source is a girl between 10 and 17 years old with multiple sclerosis.

This chain links TRBV20-1 with TRBJ2-3, with D possibly matching TRBD2 (7 bases). The CDR3 sequence is 16 residues long. Trimming took off 0 bases at V and 1 base at J, with 14 bases between the two ends. Germline V gives CDR1 DFQATT, CDR2 SNEGSKA (reference sequence). CDR3 loop: CSARDGLRGRTDTQYF. CDR3 in DNA: TGCAGTGCTAGAGATGGCTTGCGGGGGCGCACAGATACGCAGTATTTT.

The chain joins TRBV12-3 or TRBV12-4 to TRBJ1-1, with a weak D call TRBD1 (5 bases). The CDR3 is 13 amino acids. V dropped 6 bases and J dropped 6 bases, with 14 bases sitting between them. The CDR3 DNA reads as TGTGCCAGCAGGCCTACCGGGACCCCTGAAGCTTTCTTT. Protein: CASRPTGTPEAFF.

J is TRBJ2-6 and V is TRBV20-1; TRBD2 aligns across 8 bases. CDR3 length equals 14 residues. After removal of 6 bases from V and 3 bases from J, the junction contained 4 bases not matched to a gene. Germline V gene lookup returns CDR1 DFQATT and CDR2 SNEGSKA (reference sequence). In DNA form, the CDR3 reads TGCAGTGCCAAGCGGGGGAGTGGGGCCAACGTCCTGACTTTC. It yields the protein CSAKRGSGANVLTF.

V gene TRBV10-3 combines with J gene TRBJ2-1; 10 bases agree with TRBD1. This CDR3 is built from 16 residues. The V segment lost 5 bases and the J segment 7 bases; nucleotides outside the gene matches: 11. The germline CDR1 and CDR2 sequences are ENHRY and SYGVKD. This CDR3 is CAISTTGTGAENEQFF. The CDR3 DNA sequence: TGTGCCATCAGTACGACCGGGACAGGGGCTGAAAATGAGCAGTTCTTC.

The genes are TRBV12-3 or TRBV12-4 and TRBJ2-1; 13 bases match TRBD2. After removal of 5 bases from V and 8 bases from J, the junction contained 6 bases not matched to a gene. This CDR3 contains 15 residues. CDR3 loop: CASSLGLAGDDEQFF. The CDR3 bases are TGTGCCAGCAGTCTAGGACTAGCGGGAGATGATGAGCAGTTCTTC.

The rearrangement uses TRBV6-5 and TRBJ2-7, with 7 bases fitting TRBD1. CDR1 and CDR2 (germline): MNHEY, SVGAGI. V lost 8 bases and J lost 2; bases outside the gene matches: 15. The CDR3 extends over 16 amino acids. The CDR3: CASSPHTGTVPYEQYF. For the CDR3, the DNA is TGTGCCAGCTCACCGCACACCGGGACAGTTCCCTACGAGCAGTACTTC.

The chain combines TRBV14 with TRBJ2-3; a possible D gene is TRBD1 (5 bases). V was cut by 0 bases and J by 0 bases, with 10 bases left in between. The V gene's germline CDR1 is SGHDN and CDR2 FVKESK. This CDR3 region has 16 residues. CDR3 nucleotide sequence: TGTGCCAGCAGCCAAGATAACAGGCCTAGCACAGATACGCAGTATTTT. Translated: CASSQDNRPSTDTQYF.

This clonotype was picked up a small number of times. The chain has TRBV20-1 and TRBJ2-3, with 9 bases lining up with TRBD2. The CDR3 runs to 15 residues. V gave up 1 base and J gave up 7 bases; unmatched junction bases: 9. CDR1 and CDR2 from the germline V gene are DFQATT and SNEGSKA (reference sequence). CDR3 sequence (DNA): TGCAGTGCTAGAGTCCCGGGACTAGCCACCAATACGCAGTATTTT. Translation gives CSARVPGLATNTQYF.